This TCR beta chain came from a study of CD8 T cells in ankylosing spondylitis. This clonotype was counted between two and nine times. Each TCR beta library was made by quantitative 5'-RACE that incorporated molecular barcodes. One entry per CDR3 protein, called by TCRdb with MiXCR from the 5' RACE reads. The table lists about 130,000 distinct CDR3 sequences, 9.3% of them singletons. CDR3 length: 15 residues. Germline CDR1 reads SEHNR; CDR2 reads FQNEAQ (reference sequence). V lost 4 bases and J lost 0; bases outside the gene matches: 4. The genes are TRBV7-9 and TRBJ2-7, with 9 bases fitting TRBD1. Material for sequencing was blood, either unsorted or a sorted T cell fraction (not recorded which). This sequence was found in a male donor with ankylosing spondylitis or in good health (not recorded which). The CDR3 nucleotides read TGTGCCAGCAGCTGGGGACAGGGATTCTCCTACGAGCAGTACTTC. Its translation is CASSWGQGFSYEQYF.